This passage covers 22 T cell receptor beta chains from one sample sequenced in a study of blood T cell repertoires in COVID-19. The repertoire was sequenced with immunoSEQ multiplex PCR; TCRdb's copy has only in-frame clones and lacks some. The sample lists some 87,000 clones; around three quarters were seen once. Material: peripheral blood. The receptors originated from a woman older than 75 with active or convalescent COVID-19.

V usage is TRBV19 and J usage is TRBJ1-5; 8 bases map to TRBD1. Germline assignment: CDR1 LNHDA and CDR2 SQIVND (reference sequence). After removal of 2 bases from V and 6 bases from J, the junction contained 9 bases not matched to a gene. CDR3 size: 16 residues. The CDR3 DNA sequence: TGTGCCAGTAGTATACTAAACAGGGGGGACGGTCAGCCCCAGCATTTT. Translated, it gives CASSILNRGDGQPQHF.

This rearrangement joins TRBV7-8 to TRBJ2-7, with 9 bases that match TRBD1. Germline CDR1 is SGHVS and CDR2 is FQNEAQ. The CDR3 is 14 amino acids. J was trimmed by 0 bases and V by 4 bases; bases with no gene match: 1. The CDR3 region is CASSWDRVSYEQYF. The CDR3 nucleotides are TGTGCCAGCAGCTGGGACAGGGTCTCCTACGAGCAGTACTTC.

In its sample, this clone was seen many times. The chain combines TRBV7-2 with TRBJ2-5; 9 bases map to TRBD1. Germline V gene data show CDR1 as SGHTA and CDR2 as FQGNSA. The CDR3 is made up of 14 amino acids. V was clipped by 2 bases and J by 4 bases; unmatched bases: 2. The CDR3 sequence: CASSLTGGRETQYF. Written as DNA, the CDR3 is TGTGCCAGCAGCTTAACAGGGGGCCGAGAGACCCAGTACTTC.

The chain has TRBV4-3 and TRBJ2-7; 9 bases line up with TRBD1. V was pared by 1 base and J by 1 base, with 8 bases of the junction left unmatched. This CDR3 is built from 17 residues. Germline loops: CDR1 LGHNA, CDR2 YSLEER. The CDR3 loop is CASSQATGQGQSYEQYF. The CDR3 bases are TGCGCCAGCAGCCAAGCAACGGGACAGGGACAATCCTACGAGCAGTACTTC.

The chain combines TRBV10-2 with TRBJ2-3; tentative D call: TRBD2 (6 bases). The CDR3 has 16 amino acids. V was shortened by 6 bases and J by 0 bases, with 16 bases between the two germline ends. Per the germline V gene, CDR1 is WSHSY and CDR2 is SAAADI. This CDR3 reads CASRQLGLPSTDTQYF. DNA of the CDR3: TGCGCCAGCAGACAGTTAGGACTACCTAGCACAGATACGCAGTATTTT.

This clone showed up just a few times. V and J are TRBV7-2 and TRBJ2-5; 12 nucleotides align to TRBD2. Looked up from germline, CDR1 is SGHTA and CDR2 is FQGNSA. CDR3 length: 19 residues. After removal of 5 bases from V and 5 bases from J, the junction contained 18 bases not matched to a gene. In DNA form, the CDR3 reads TGTGCCAGCAGCATTAGTGGCCTAGCGGGGGGGCCAAGGGATGAGACCCAGTACTTC. Protein: CASSISGLAGGPRDETQYF.

The chain carries TRBV12-5 and TRBJ1-4, with D possibly TRBD1 on 5 matching bases. Germline CDR1 and CDR2: LGHNT and FRNRAP. The V and J ends lost 6 bases and 3 bases respectively, with 17 bases between them. This CDR3 spans 16 amino acids. This CDR3 is CASGLILRQPNEKLFF. The CDR3 bases are TGTGCTAGTGGCCTCATTCTTAGACAGCCTAATGAAAAACTGTTTTTT.

The chain joins TRBV6-5 to TRBJ1-2; maybe TRBD1 (5 bases). Trimming left V 5 bases short and J 0 bases short, with 10 bases between. Germline V gives CDR1 MNHEY, CDR2 SVGAGI. The CDR3 spans 14 residues. CDR3 nucleotide sequence: TGTGCCAGCAGTACGCCGACAGCTAACTATGGCTACACCTTC. Translated: CASSTPTANYGYTF.

V gene TRBV7-9 combines with J gene TRBJ2-7; D is unresolved. CDR1 is SEHNR and CDR2 is FQNEAQ in the germline V gene (reference sequence). The CDR3 is made up of 11 amino acids. V was pared by 11 bases and J by 3 bases, with 11 bases between. CDR3 in DNA: TGTGCCTCAGGCTTAGACTACGAGCAGTACTTC. It encodes CASGLDYEQYF.

This chain links TRBV7-9 with TRBJ2-6; TRBD1 matches at 10 bases. The CDR3 extends over 18 amino acids. Trimming cost V 7 bases and J 0 bases; bases outside gene matches: 9. Per the germline V gene, CDR1 is SEHNR and CDR2 is FQNEAQ (reference sequence). CDR3 in DNA: TGTGCCAGCACGTCCGGGACAGGGGTACCCTCTGGGGCCAACGTCCTGACTTTC. Encoded protein: CASTSGTGVPSGANVLTF.

The V gene is TRBV5-5, the J gene TRBJ1-1; D uncertain. CDR3 size: 15 residues. CDR1 is SGHKS, CDR2 YYEKEE, per germline (reference sequence). Trimming pared 0 bases from V and 3 bases from J, leaving 12 bases between. The CDR3 region is CASSLEAAGYTEAFF. CDR3 in DNA: TGTGCCAGCAGCTTGGAAGCAGCGGGGTACACTGAAGCTTTCTTT.

The chain employs TRBV2 and TRBJ1-2, with TRBD1 matching 7 bases. The CDR3 extends over 17 amino acids. V shed 6 bases, J shed 5 bases, and the junction held 18 bases outside the gene matches. The V gene's germline CDR1 is SNHLY and CDR2 FYNNEI. CDR3 coding DNA: TGTGCCAGCAGCCGAAGGGGGACAGAACAGGACGTATATGGCTACACCTTC. Residues: CASSRRGTEQDVYGYTF.

The rearrangement joins TRBV6-5 to TRBJ2-5, with TRBD2 matching 7 bases. CDR3 length: 15 amino acids. V was pared by 2 bases and J by 5 bases, with 8 bases of the junction left unmatched. In germline, CDR1 is MNHEY, CDR2 SVGAGI. DNA for the CDR3: TGTGCCAGCAGTTACGGGTCCGACGGGGGGGAGACCCAGTACTTC. Translating it yields CASSYGSDGGETQYF.

The J gene is TRBJ2-1, the V gene TRBV18, with TRBD2 matching over 9 bases. The germline gives CDR1 KGHSH, CDR2 LQKENI. V shed 1 base and J 9 bases; nucleotides not matched to a gene: 10. The length of the CDR3 is 16 residues. The CDR3 reads CASSPLSGGGASEQFF. The CDR3 DNA is TGTGCCAGCTCACCACTTTCCGGCGGGGGGGCCTCTGAGCAGTTCTTC.

The chain is built from TRBV7-8 and TRBJ1-1, with 9 bases that match TRBD1. The CDR3 spans 14 residues. Germline CDR1 is SGHVS and CDR2 is FQNEAQ. The junction had 5 bases not matched to a gene; V was cut back by 6 bases and J by 3 bases. Here the CDR3 reads CASRWTGEDTEAFF. In DNA form, the CDR3 reads TGTGCCAGCAGGTGGACAGGGGAGGACACTGAAGCTTTCTTT. Supplemented by reference TRBV7-8 and TRBJ1-1, the full variable domain reads GAGVSQSPRYKVAKRGQDVALRCDPISGHVSLFWYQQALGQGPEFLTYFQNEAQLDKSGLPSDRFFAERPEGSVSTLKIQRTQQEDSAVYLCASRWTGEDTEAFFGQGTRLTVV.

V gene TRBV10-1 combines with J gene TRBJ1-4; 9 bases align to TRBD1. From germline, CDR1 is WNHNN and CDR2 SYGVQD (reference sequence). J lost 7 bases, V lost 6 bases, and 9 bases had no gene match. This CDR3 comprises 15 residues. The CDR3, as DNA: TGCGCCAGCAGAGGACAGGGGATTGTCGCTGAAAAACTGTTTTTT. Its protein product is CASRGQGIVAEKLFF.

The chain recombines TRBV18 with TRBJ2-3; D may be TRBD2 (6 bases). CDR1 and CDR2 (germline): KGHSH, LQKENI. This CDR3 is built from 16 residues. V lost 4 bases, J lost 4 bases, and 18 bases lay in between. The CDR3 DNA sequence: TGTGCCAGCTCACTTCTTTGGCGCGGGGCTTCAGATACGCAGTATTTT. Translated, it gives CASSLLWRGASDTQYF.

The chain combines TRBV2 with TRBJ1-5; 7 nucleotides agree with TRBD1. CDR1 SNHLY and CDR2 FYNNEI come from the germline V gene. This CDR3 region has 15 residues. Unmatched junction bases numbered 6, after V lost 5 bases and J lost 2 bases. CDR3 loop: CASSRNTGGNQPQHF. DNA of the CDR3: TGTGCCAGCAGTCGAAACACAGGGGGCAATCAGCCCCAGCATTTT.

This chain uses TRBV2 with TRBJ2-3; no clear D gene. There are 16 residues in the CDR3. Germline CDR1 is SNHLY and CDR2 is FYNNEI. Trimming shortened V by 6 bases and J by 1 base, and 17 bases separated the two germline ends. CDR3 sequence reads: CASRYRRTSGTDTQYF. The DNA for the CDR3 is TGTGCCAGCAGGTATCGGAGAACGTCGGGCACAGATACGCAGTATTTT.

The CDR3 DNA is TGTGCCAGCAGTGGGGGGGGCGCCTATGGCTACACCTTC. Amino acids: CASSGGGAYGYTF. This chain connects TRBV25-1 to TRBJ1-2, with D possibly TRBD1 on 6 matching bases. The CDR3 is 13 residues long. The V end lost 4 bases, the J end lost 4 bases, and 10 bases lay between the germline ends. Per the germline V gene, CDR1 is MGHDK and CDR2 is SYGVNS.

The chain combines TRBV11-2 with TRBJ1-1; TRBD1 matches at 12 bases. Germline loops: CDR1 SGHAT, CDR2 FQNNGV. The ends lost 1 base at V and 2 bases at J; junction bases unmatched: 11. CDR3 length equals 19 residues. CDR3 sequence reads: CASSLGGDRGPHLNTEAFF. The CDR3, as DNA: TGTGCCAGCAGCTTAGGGGGGGACAGGGGGCCACATTTAAACACTGAAGCTTTCTTT.

V gene TRBV29-1 combines with J gene TRBJ1-2, with D possibly TRBD1 on 6 matching bases. The germline gives CDR1 SQVTM, CDR2 ANQGSEA. V was pared by 0 bases and J by 3 bases, with 11 bases between. CDR3 length: 14 amino acids. CDR3 DNA sequence: TGCAGCGTTGAAGATCGGGAGGGGGACTATGGCTACACCTTC. This gives the protein CSVEDREGDYGYTF.